The 32 T cell receptor beta chains below come from one sample, sequenced in a study of shared clonotypes between healthy human individuals. Measured with immunoSEQ multiplex PCR; TCRdb has only the in-frame clones, and not every one. The sample includes approximately 620,000 clones, about 97% seen only once; the top ten take about 0.057%. The sample comprised naive CD4+ T cells sorted from blood. Subset noted: CD45RA+ positively selected. The receptors were gathered from a woman under 40 in good health.

The CDR3 protein is CASSYLSDNTEAFF. For the CDR3, the DNA is TGTGCCAGCAGTTACCTGTCGGACAACACTGAAGCTTTCTTT. The chain carries TRBV6-5 and TRBJ1-1, with unresolved D. The CDR3 contains 14 residues. The germline gives CDR1 MNHEY, CDR2 SVGAGI. V was shortened by 2 bases and J by 2 bases, with 9 bases between the two germline ends.

This clone was seen just once. The chain joins TRBV7-2 to TRBJ2-7, with TRBD2 matching over 15 bases. Germline V gives CDR1 SGHTA, CDR2 FQGNSA. The CDR3 totals 19 residues. Trimming took 5 bases from V and 2 from J; bases not matched to a gene: 13. The CDR3 is CASSPPGLAGGPRPYEQYF. The CDR3 region has the DNA TGTGCCAGCAGCCCACCAGGACTAGCGGGAGGGCCCCGCCCCTACGAGCAGTACTTC.

The rearrangement joins TRBV5-1 to TRBJ1-1; no clear D gene. The germline gives CDR1 SGHRS, CDR2 YFSETQ. The CDR3 length is 14 residues. V gave up 1 base and J gave up 1 base, with 8 bases separating them. This chain's CDR3 is CASSLWVGNTEAFF. CDR3 DNA: TGCGCCAGCAGCTTGTGGGTCGGGAACACTGAAGCTTTCTTT.

This clone has a single count. The chain couples TRBV30 to TRBJ1-3; D is possibly TRBD1 (6 bases). V lost 5 bases and J 0 bases, leaving 11 bases between the germline ends. Looked up from germline, CDR1 is GTSNPN and CDR2 is SVGIG (reference sequence). This CDR3 is built from 14 residues. In nucleotides, the CDR3 is TGTGCCTGGGGCACAGGGAGCTCTGGAAACACCATATATTTT. This sequence encodes CAWGTGSSGNTIYF.

The chain recombines TRBV10-3 with TRBJ2-5, with 7 bases lining up with TRBD1. This CDR3 comprises 15 residues. The V gene's germline CDR1 is ENHRY and CDR2 SYGVKD. J was trimmed by 1 base and V by 8 bases; bases with no gene match: 10. In DNA, the CDR3 is TGTGCCATCTCGCTCCGGACAGGAACCCAAGAGACCCAGTACTTC. It encodes CAISLRTGTQETQYF.

The rearrangement links TRBV7-3 to TRBJ2-7, with 9 bases that match TRBD1. V gave up 5 bases and J gave up 4 bases; unmatched junction bases: 6. Per germline, CDR1 SGHTA and CDR2 FQGTGA. This CDR3 has 14 amino acids. CDR3 loop: CASSVAQGAYEQYF. The CDR3 DNA reads TGTGCCAGCAGCGTGGCACAGGGGGCTTACGAGCAGTACTTC.

The rearrangement uses TRBV4-1 and TRBJ1-1; no reliable D call. Trimming stripped 0 bases from V and 6 bases from J, with 14 bases between. Germline V lookup: CDR1 MGHRA, CDR2 YSYEKL. The CDR3 has 15 amino acids. The CDR3 region is CASSQEPAAIPEAFF. The CDR3 nucleotides read TGCGCCAGCAGCCAAGAGCCGGCCGCTATCCCTGAAGCTTTCTTT.

This clone came up once. The rearrangement links TRBV2 to TRBJ2-1, with a weak D call TRBD2 (5 bases). Trimming left V 6 bases short and J 16 bases short, with 19 bases between. CDR1 and CDR2 from the germline V gene are SNHLY and FYNNEI. The CDR3 sequence is 12 residues long. The CDR3 spells CASSERGSYGFF. CDR3 coding DNA: TGTGCCAGCAGCGAAAGAGGGTCCTACGGCTTCTTC.

The J gene is TRBJ2-2, the V gene TRBV7-2; 12 bases line up with TRBD1. V was clipped by 1 base and J by 7 bases; unmatched bases: 4. Germline-derived CDR1 and CDR2 are SGHTA and FQGNSA. There are 16 residues in the CDR3. The CDR3 sequence is CASSLGGTGGHGELFF. CDR3 DNA sequence: TGTGCCAGCAGCTTAGGCGGGACAGGGGGCCACGGGGAGCTGTTTTTT. Drawing the rest from reference TRBV7-2 and TRBJ2-2, the complete variable domain is GAGVSQSPSNKVTEKGKDVELRCDPISGHTALYWYRQSLGQGLEFLIYFQGNSAPDKSGLPSDRFSAERTGGSVSTLTIQRTQQEDSAVYLCASSLGGTGGHGELFFGEGSRLTVL.

The genes are TRBV5-1 and TRBJ2-5; D is uncertain. Trimming cost V 2 bases and J 4 bases, with 18 bases left between them. Germline CDR1 reads SGHRS; CDR2 reads YFSETQ. This CDR3 is 16 amino acids long. The CDR3 DNA follows: TGCGCCAGCAGCTTAGGAGTTGTAGGATTATTAGAGACCCAGTACTTC. Translated: CASSLGVVGLLETQYF.

V usage is TRBV28 and J usage is TRBJ2-7, with 11 bases fitting TRBD2. The CDR3 loop spans 15 amino acids. Germline V CDR1 and CDR2: MDHEN, SYDVKM. V shed 4 bases, J shed 2 bases, and the junction held 4 bases outside the gene matches. For the CDR3, the DNA is TGTGCCAGCAGTTCGGGACTAGCGGTTCCCTACGAGCAGTACTTC. This codes for CASSSGLAVPYEQYF.

V gene TRBV6-5 combines with J gene TRBJ1-5; 12 positions agree with TRBD1. V lost 8 bases to trimming and J lost 6 bases; unmatched junction nucleotides: 8. Germline V lookup: CDR1 MNHEY, CDR2 SVGAGI. The CDR3 totals 15 residues. The CDR3 sequence is CASSTGTGGIQPQHF. CDR3 coding DNA: TGTGCCAGCTCAACCGGGACAGGGGGCATTCAGCCCCAGCATTTT.

Details on this clone: A read error may produce the germline difference seen at one junction end. This chain uses TRBV20-1 with TRBJ2-2; weak D call: TRBD1 (5 bases). The germline V gene encodes CDR1 DFQATT and CDR2 SNEGSKA (reference sequence). This CDR3 is built from 11 residues. CDR3 sequence: CSALDTRELFF. For the CDR3, the DNA is TGCAGTGCTTTGGACACCCGGGAGCTGTTTTTT.

The chain couples TRBV6-1 to TRBJ2-7; 14 positions match TRBD2. V lost 8 bases and J lost 4; bases outside the gene matches: 1. Germline CDR1 reads MNHNS; CDR2 reads SASEGT. The CDR3 runs to 13 residues. CDR3 coding DNA: TGTGCCAGCGGGACTAGCGGGAGTTACGAGCAGTACTTC. Translating gives CASGTSGSYEQYF.

CDR3: CASSLRNSGANVLTF. CDR3 sequence (DNA): TGTGCCAGCAGCTTAAGGAACTCTGGGGCCAACGTCCTGACTTTC. The gene calls are TRBV11-2 and TRBJ2-6; no clear D. Germline CDR1 is SGHAT and CDR2 is FQNNGV. This CDR3 region has 15 residues. V lost 2 bases and J 0 bases, leaving 5 bases between the germline ends.

Written as DNA, the CDR3 is TGTGCCATCAGGGGAAACACTGAAGCTTTCTTT. Translated, it gives CAIRGNTEAFF. The chain joins TRBV10-3 to TRBJ1-1; D call uncertain. The germline gives CDR1 ENHRY, CDR2 SYGVKD. Trimming removed 6 bases at V and 2 bases at J, with 4 bases between. This CDR3 is 11 amino acids long.

V is TRBV6-5 and J is TRBJ1-1; 8 bases align to TRBD1. This CDR3 spans 15 amino acids. With V trimmed by 0 bases and J by 4 bases, 4 bases remained unmatched. Looked up from germline, CDR1 is MNHEY and CDR2 is SVGAGI. CDR3 nucleotide sequence: TGTGCCAGCAGTTACTCTCACCAGGGGGCCACTGAAGCTTTCTTT. Translated, it gives CASSYSHQGATEAFF.

The rearrangement uses TRBV11-2 and TRBJ1-4; TRBD1 might be the D (5 bases). The V end lost 3 bases, the J end lost 8 bases, and 10 bases lay between the germline ends. Per germline, CDR1 SGHAT and CDR2 FQNNGV. The CDR3 loop spans 13 amino acids. The CDR3 loop is CASSFTGSEKLFF. For the CDR3, the DNA is TGTGCCAGCAGCTTCACAGGTAGCGAAAAACTGTTTTTT.

This chain uses TRBV19 with TRBJ2-3, with D possibly TRBD2 on 5 matching bases. CDR3 length equals 14 residues. Looked up from germline, CDR1 is LNHDA and CDR2 is SQIVND (reference sequence). The germline V and J ends were trimmed by 7 bases and 2 bases, with 13 bases remaining between them. CDR3 DNA: TGTGCCAGTAATAGACCCGGACTCACAGATACGCAGTATTTT. This codes for CASNRPGLTDTQYF.

In this sample, this clone turned up once. The chain carries TRBV5-1 and TRBJ2-1; the D is unclear. CDR3 length equals 13 residues. V lost 0 bases and J lost 6, with 7 bases in between. Germline assignment: CDR1 SGHRS and CDR2 YFSETQ. CDR3 coding DNA: TGCGCCAGCAGCTTGGTGGTGTTCAATGAGCAGTTCTTC. Translated, it gives CASSLVVFNEQFF. The full variable domain, with the rest looked up from reference TRBV5-1 and TRBJ2-1, is KAGVTQTPRYLIKTRGQQVTLSCSPISGHRSVSWYQQTPGQGLQFLFEYFSETQRNKGNFPGRFSGRQFSNSRSEMNVSTLELGDSALYLCASSLVVFNEQFFGPGTRLTVL.

The chain uses TRBV28 and TRBJ1-2; D gene uncertain. Trimming removed 4 bases from V and 7 bases from J, with 13 bases in between. This CDR3 spans 13 amino acids. The germline gives CDR1 MDHEN, CDR2 SYDVKM. This chain's CDR3 is CASSSRGVGGYTF. CDR3 bases: TGTGCCAGCAGTTCCCGGGGAGTCGGTGGCTACACCTTC.

V and J are TRBV19 and TRBJ1-1, with 7 nucleotides matching TRBD1. The CDR3 runs 13 residues. In germline, CDR1 is LNHDA, CDR2 SQIVND (reference sequence). V dropped 6 bases and J dropped 3; count of bases not matched to a gene: 4. This CDR3 is CASRDDRDTEAFF. CDR3 in DNA: TGTGCCAGTAGGGATGACAGGGACACTGAAGCTTTCTTT. The full variable domain, completed using reference TRBV19 and TRBJ1-1, is DGGITQSPKYLFRKEGQNVTLSCEQNLNHDAMYWYRQDPGQGLRLIYYSQIVNDFQKGDIAEGYSVSREKKESFPLTVTSAQKNPTAFYLCASRDDRDTEAFFGQGTRLTVV.

The chain recombines TRBV10-3 with TRBJ2-3, with D perhaps TRBD2 (6 bases). Germline V gene lookup returns CDR1 ENHRY and CDR2 SYGVKD. Trimming removed 6 bases from V and 5 bases from J, with 9 bases in between. The CDR3 extends over 12 amino acids. This chain's CDR3 is CAISGGRDTQYF. The DNA of the CDR3 is TGTGCCATCAGCGGAGGGAGAGATACGCAGTATTTT.

The chain employs TRBV9 and TRBJ2-4; 9 bases fit TRBD1. V shed 3 bases and J 5 bases; nucleotides not matched to a gene: 3. This CDR3 contains 14 residues. Germline CDR1 reads SGDLS; CDR2 reads YYNGEE. In nucleotides, the CDR3 is TGTGCCAGCAGCGCAACAGGGGGCCAAAACATTCAGTACTTC. Encoded protein: CASSATGGQNIQYF.

The chain links TRBV18 to TRBJ1-1, with D possibly matching TRBD1 (6 bases). V lost 1 base to trimming and J lost 8 bases, with 17 bases between them. This CDR3 is 15 amino acids long. Germline CDR1 and CDR2: KGHSH and LQKENI. The CDR3 nucleotides read TGTGCCAGCTCACCACAGTTTACAGGGAGTGAGGAAGCTTTCTTT. Translation: CASSPQFTGSEEAFF.

The chain is built from TRBV18 and TRBJ2-1, with D tentatively TRBD1 or TRBD2 (5 bases each). The CDR3 loop spans 15 amino acids. Germline CDR1 and CDR2: KGHSH and LQKENI. Trimming pared 0 bases from V and 1 base from J, leaving 7 bases between. This CDR3 is CASSPPGTSYNEQFF. As DNA, the CDR3 is TGTGCCAGCTCACCACCAGGGACGTCCTACAATGAGCAGTTCTTC.

This clone appeared a single time. The chain recombines TRBV4-1 with TRBJ2-1, with TRBD2 matching over 7 bases. Germline values: CDR1 MGHRA, CDR2 YSYEKL. There are 13 residues in the CDR3. V was clipped by 1 base and J by 8 bases; unmatched bases: 2. The CDR3 coding sequence is TGCGCCAGCAGCCAAGCGGGGGGTTATGAGCAGTTCTTC. Translation: CASSQAGGYEQFF.

The chain employs TRBV7-2 and TRBJ1-2; maybe TRBD1 (5 bases). The germline V and J ends were trimmed by 5 bases and 2 bases, with 15 bases remaining between them. Germline CDR1 and CDR2: SGHTA and FQGNSA. The CDR3 covers 15 residues. The CDR3 DNA sequence: TGTGCCAGCAGCCGATCGGGGGTGGGGAACTATGGCTACACCTTC. Amino acid sequence: CASSRSGVGNYGYTF.

The chain joins TRBV7-3 to TRBJ2-1; possibly TRBD1 or TRBD2 for D (5 bases each). V was shortened by 5 bases and J by 9 bases, with 11 bases between the two germline ends. CDR3 length: 12 residues. The V gene's germline CDR1 is SGHTA and CDR2 FQGTGA. The CDR3 reads CASSPLGVEQFF. CDR3 DNA sequence: TGTGCCAGCAGCCCCCTGGGGGTTGAGCAGTTCTTC.

The genes are TRBV2 and TRBJ2-7; no definite D call. Germline values: CDR1 SNHLY, CDR2 FYNNEI. This CDR3 region has 12 residues. Trimming removed 6 bases from V and 2 bases from J, with 8 bases in between. Here the CDR3 reads CASSARTYEQYF. In DNA form, the CDR3 reads TGTGCCAGCAGCGCCCGCACCTACGAGCAGTACTTC.

The CDR3 DNA reads TGTGCCAGCAGCTTGCGGGGAATCGGGGAGCTGTTTTTT. Protein product: CASSLRGIGELFF. The rearrangement joins TRBV5-6 to TRBJ2-2, with D perhaps matching TRBD2 (5 bases). Germline V gene sequence: CDR1 SGHDT, CDR2 YYEEEE. V gave up 1 base and J gave up 7 bases, with 8 bases separating them. This CDR3 has 13 amino acids.

This clone appeared once. The genes are TRBV28 and TRBJ2-7; D is perhaps TRBD2 (7 bases). The germline gives CDR1 MDHEN, CDR2 SYDVKM. The CDR3 consists of 14 residues. Trimming cost V 6 bases and J 4 bases, with 16 bases left between them. The CDR3 here is CASSSGGRPYEQYF. Written as DNA, the CDR3 is TGTGCCAGCAGCTCGGGGGGCAGACCTTACGAGCAGTACTTC.